A selection of T cell receptor beta chains follows, all from one sample in a study of T cells in Graves' hyperthyroidism and ophthalmopathy. TCRdb itself ran the multiplex PCR reads through MiXCR, one entry per CDR3 protein. The sample comprises more than 50,000 distinct CDR3 sequences, about 57% of which are singletons, and approximately 3.3% rests with the top ten. Sequencing input: blood. All receptors come from a woman aged 55-75 years with Graves' ophthalmopathy. The CDR3 runs from the conserved cysteine through the conserved F or W. A D gene is named only where the DNA matches it firmly. Part of the rows lack a size; the others show once, few, many or a class for expanded clones.

>TRBV9|TRBJ2-3|many|NA|15
TGTGCCAGCAGCGATCGAATTCTAGCGACAGATACGCAGTATTTT
CASSDRILATDTQYF
>TRBV13|TRBJ2-2|once|TRBD2|14
TGTGCCAGCACTTTAGGGGCTAGCGGGGGGGAGCTGTTTTTT
CASTLGASGGELFF
>TRBV7-2|TRBJ2-7|NA|NA|20
NA
CASSFYICSASWGWRDEQYF
>TRBV4-1|TRBJ2-5|many|NA|13
TGCGCCAGCAGCCTAACTAGTATTGAGACCCAGTACTTC
CASSLTSIETQYF
>TRBV7-9|TRBJ1-3|many|NA|16
TGTGCCAGCAGCTTAGGCCACAGGATATCTGGAAACACCATATATTTT
CASSLGHRISGNTIYF
>TRBV7-2|TRBJ2-7|NA|TRBD1|14
TGTGCCAGCAGCCAAGACAGGGGGCGCACAGAGCAGTACTTC
CASSQDRGRTEQYF
>TRBV20-1|TRBJ1-4|NA|NA|11
TGCAGTGGACAGATTAATGAAAAACTGTTTTTT
CSGQINEKLFF
>TRBV20-1|TRBJ1-1|NA|NA|12
TGCAGTAGCGTCTTACTGAACACTGAAGCTTTCTTT
CSSVLLNTEAFF
>TRBV6-2/TRBV6-3|TRBJ2-2|many|NA|16
TGTGCCAGCAGACCACAGGGAGCGAGAGACACCGGGGAGCTGTTTTTT
CASRPQGARDTGELFF
>TRBV4-3|TRBJ2-3|many|TRBD2|19
TGCGCCAGCAGCCAGGGGGGACTAGCGGGGGGCCATCCCACAGATACGCAGTATTTT
CASSQGGLAGGHPTDTQYF
>TRBV12-3/TRBV12-4|TRBJ2-5|many|NA|13
TGTGCCAGCAGTTTTCTAGGGCAAGAGACCCAGTACTTC
CASSFLGQETQYF
>TRBV7-3|TRBJ2-1|many|NA|16
TGTGCCAGCAGCTTAATAGCGGGACAGACATACAATGAGCAGTTCTTC
CASSLIAGQTYNEQFF
>TRBV27|TRBJ2-1|NA|NA|16
TGTGCCAGCAGTTCCCGGGCCCCGGGCCCCTACAATGAGCAGTTCTTC
CASSSRAPGPYNEQFF
>TRBV24-1|TRBJ2-1|medium-sized|TRBD2|16
TGTGCCACCAGTGATTGGGGGGGGTCCAAGCCCAATGAGCAGTTCTTC
CATSDWGGSKPNEQFF
>TRBV9|TRBJ2-7|NA|NA|13
TGTGCCAGCAGCGTAGGGAAAGCCTACGAGCAGTACTTC
CASSVGKAYEQYF
>TRBV7-7|TRBJ2-3|once|TRBD1|14
TGTGCCAGCAGCCAGACAGGGATGGCAGATACGCAGTATTTT
CASSQTGMADTQYF
>TRBV3-1|TRBJ2-3|many|NA|13
TGTGCCAGCAGCGAGGCGGGATCAGATACGCAGTATTTT
CASSEAGSDTQYF
>TRBV4-1|TRBJ2-7|many|TRBD1|14
TGCGCCAGCAGCCTACAGGGGGCCTCCTACGAGCAGTACTTC
CASSLQGASYEQYF
>TRBV6-1|TRBJ1-4|many|TRBD1|14
TGTGCCAGCAGTGAAGGGACAGGGTACGAAAAACTGTTTTTT
CASSEGTGYEKLFF
>TRBV5-1|TRBJ2-1|NA|NA|16
TGCGCCAGCAGCTTGGTAGCTGTCGGCAGCTACAATGAGCAGTTCTTC
CASSLVAVGSYNEQFF
>TRBV9|TRBJ2-5|many|TRBD2|15
TGTGCCAGCAGCACCCGACCGGGGGGTGGAGAGACCCAGTACTTC
CASSTRPGGGETQYF
>TRBV7-3|TRBJ1-1|NA|NA|14
TGTGCCAGCAGCCTCGGTGGGGGGGGAGGTGAAGCTTTCTTT
CASSLGGGGGEAFF
>TRBV18|TRBJ1-1|NA|NA|13
TGTGTCAGCTCATCGTCAGGGAACACTGAAGCTTCCTTT
CVSSSSGNTEASF
>TRBV9|TRBJ2-2|NA|NA|17
TGTGCCAGCAGCGTAGAGTGGAAGATTGGGGGCGGCGGGGAGCTGTTTTTT
CASSVEWKIGGGGELFF
>TRBV15|TRBJ2-1|NA|NA|13
TGTGCCACCAGCAGCCAAGTACAGGGTGAGCAGTTCTTC
CATSSQVQGEQFF
>TRBV20-1|TRBJ2-5|medium-sized|NA|10
TGCACTACAGGGTTGGAGACCCAGTACTTC
CTTGLETQYF
>TRBV20-1|TRBJ1-6|NA|TRBD1|10
TGCAGGCAGGGGGATTCACCCCTCCACTTT
CRQGDSPLHF
>TRBV7-3|TRBJ2-6|many|TRBD2|17
TGTGCCAGCAGCTTACTATGGGCGGGGGCTGGGGCCAACGTCCTGACTTTC
CASSLLWAGAGANVLTF
>TRBV5-1|TRBJ2-1|many|NA|17
TGCGCCAGCAGCTTGTTTTCCCCCGCGGCAGTCTACAATGAGCAGTTCTTC
CASSLFSPAAVYNEQFF
>TRBV29-1|TRBJ2-1|NA|NA|12
TGCAGCGCTGAAGACCGGGGACATGAGCAGTTCTTC
CSAEDRGHEQFF
>TRBV20-1|TRBJ2-7|NA|TRBD2|13
TGCAGTGCGCAGACTAGCGGGGGAGGCGAGCAGTACTTC
CSAQTSGGGEQYF
>TRBV20-1|TRBJ2-7|NA|TRBD1|14
TGCAGTGCTAGAGGGACAGGCCGAACCTACGAGCAGTACTTC
CSARGTGRTYEQYF
>TRBV6-2/TRBV6-3|TRBJ1-2|NA|TRBD1|14
TGTGCCAGCAGTTACGTGTCGGACAGGTGTGGCTACACCTTC
CASSYVSDRCGYTF
>TRBV5-1|TRBJ1-2|NA|NA|14
TGCGCCAGCGGCTTCCCTGGGGGCATCTATGGCTACACCTTC
CASGFPGGIYGYTF
>TRBV3-1|TRBJ1-5|many|NA|14
TGTGCCAGCAGCCCGCAGGGAGGCAATCAGCCCCAGCATTTT
CASSPQGGNQPQHF
>TRBV27|TRBJ1-2|many|TRBD1|16
TGTGCCAGCAGTCCTAGGGGGTTGACAGGGGCTCGGGGCTACACCTTC
CASSPRGLTGARGYTF
>TRBV29-1|TRBJ2-7|medium-sized|NA|13
TGCAGCGCTTCTACAAGGGAGTCCTACGAGCAGTACTTC
CSASTRESYEQYF
>TRBV7-2|TRBJ2-5|NA|TRBD2|15
TGTGCCAGCAGACCTACACTAGCGGGCCAAGAGACCCAGTACTTC
CASRPTLAGQETQYF
>TRBV20-1|TRBJ1-5|NA|TRBD1|14
TGCAGTACCCCCGGGACAGGGGAGAATCAGCCCCAGCATTTT
CSTPGTGENQPQHF
>TRBV28|TRBJ2-5|NA|NA|13
TGTGCCGGCAGCTTAGAGTACCAAGAGACCCAGTACTTC
CAGSLEYQETQYF
>TRBV7-9|TRBJ2-1|many|TRBD1|15
TGTGCCAGCAGCTCGCGGGACAGGGGGGACAATGAGCAGTTCTTC
CASSSRDRGDNEQFF
>TRBV9|TRBJ2-5|NA|NA|15
TGTGCCAGCAGCGTGGAAGGGGTGATAGGCGAGGCCCAGTACTTC
CASSVEGVIGEAQYF
>TRBV7-9|TRBJ2-3|many|NA|13
TGTGCCAGCAGCCCCCAGACTCCCGATACGCAGTATTTT
CASSPQTPDTQYF
>TRBV19|TRBJ2-1|many|TRBD2|15
TGTGCCAGTAGTATACTCTCGGGGGGTTCCAATGAGCAGTTCTTC
CASSILSGGSNEQFF
>TRBV10-3|TRBJ1-1|many|NA|15
TGTGCCACTGGGGGGGCAGGATTATGGAACACTGAAGCTTTCTTT
CATGGAGLWNTEAFF
>TRBV5-1|TRBJ2-7|NA|NA|13
TGCGCCAGCAGCTTGGCACAGCCCTACGAGCAGTACTTC
CASSLAQPYEQYF
>TRBV7-9|TRBJ2-1|NA|NA|15
TGTGCCAGCAGCAGAGGACAGAGCTCCTACAATGAGCAGTTCTTC
CASSRGQSSYNEQFF
>TRBV6-2/TRBV6-3|TRBJ2-7|many|TRBD2|13
TGTGCCAGCAGAGGGACTAGCGCGGACGAGCAGTACTTC
CASRGTSADEQYF
>TRBV14|TRBJ2-7|NA|NA|15
TGTGCCAGCAGCCCTTATGCGGGACAGCACTACGAGCAGTACTTC
CASSPYAGQHYEQYF
>TRBV6-5|TRBJ1-1|many|NA|12
TGTGCCACCAAGCCGAGGAACACTGAAGCTTTCTTT
CATKPRNTEAFF